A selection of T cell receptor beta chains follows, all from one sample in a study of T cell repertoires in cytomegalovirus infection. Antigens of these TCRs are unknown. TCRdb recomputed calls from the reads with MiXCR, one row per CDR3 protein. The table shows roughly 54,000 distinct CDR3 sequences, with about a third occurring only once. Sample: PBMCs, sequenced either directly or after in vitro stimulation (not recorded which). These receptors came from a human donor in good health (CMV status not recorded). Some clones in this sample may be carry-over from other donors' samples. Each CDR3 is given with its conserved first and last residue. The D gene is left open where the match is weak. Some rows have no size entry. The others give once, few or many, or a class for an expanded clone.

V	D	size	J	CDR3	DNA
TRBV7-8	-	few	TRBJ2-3	CASSPRRWAIATDTQYF	TGTGCCAGCAGCCCCAGGAGGTGGGCCATAGCCACAGATACGCAGTATTTT
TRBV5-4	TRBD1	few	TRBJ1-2	CASSLVGQDYGYTF	TGTGCCAGCAGCTTGGTTGGACAGGACTATGGCTACACCTTC
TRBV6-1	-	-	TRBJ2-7	CASSGGLRLTPYEQYF	TGTGCCAGCAGTGGGGGACTGCGCCTAACCCCCTACGAGCAGTACTTC
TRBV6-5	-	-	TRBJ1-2	CASSYRGYYGYTF	TGTGCCAGCAGTTACAGGGGGTACTATGGCTACACCTTC
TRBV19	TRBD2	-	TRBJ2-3	CASSIEAGTRDTQYF	TGTGCCAGTAGTATTGAAGCGGGGACTCGGGATACGCAGTATTTT
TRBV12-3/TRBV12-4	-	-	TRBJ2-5	CASSPGRWGLQETQYF	TGTGCCAGCAGTCCCGGAAGGTGGGGCCTTCAAGAGACCCAGTACTTC
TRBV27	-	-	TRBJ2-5	CASSYRSEETQYF	TGTGCCAGCAGTTACAGGAGTGAGGAGACCCAGTACTTC
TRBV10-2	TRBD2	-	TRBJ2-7	CASSAGTSGGEQYF	TGCGCCAGCAGTGCCGGGACTAGCGGGGGCGAGCAGTACTTC
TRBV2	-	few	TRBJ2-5	CASSREETQYF	TGTGCCAGCAGTCGTGAGGAGACCCAGTACTTC
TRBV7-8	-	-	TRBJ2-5	CASSPSTVPQETQYF	TGTGCCAGCAGCCCAAGTACAGTCCCCCAAGAGACCCAGTACTTC
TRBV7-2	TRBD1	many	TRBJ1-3	CASSPARGMGNTIYF	TGTGCCAGCAGCCCGGCCAGGGGGATGGGAAACACCATATATTTT
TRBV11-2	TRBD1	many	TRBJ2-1	CASSSQGAWISNEQFF	TGTGCCAGCAGCTCCCAGGGGGCGTGGATCAGTAATGAGCAGTTCTTC